The T cell receptor beta chain under discussion was sequenced for a study of T-cell memory formation after mild COVID-19. Study-wide results and limits: Day 15 to 85 contractors were CD4/CD8 balanced; later expanders leaned CD4+. CD4+ contracting clones were found mainly in CM and EM, and CD8+ ones in EMRA. Pre-infection memory already had some responding clones, implying cross-reactive memory joined.

V lost 0 bases to trimming and J lost 6 bases, with 11 bases between them. The CDR3 has 13 amino acids. CDR1 and CDR2 from the germline V gene are GTSNPN and SVGIG (reference sequence). TCRdb analysed the 5' RACE reads with MiXCR anew, one entry per CDR3 protein. The sample records about 610,000 distinct CDR3 sequences, 17% being singletons. As to this clonotype: Its antigen remains unknown.

Input material: PBMCs or a T cell subset sorted from them (not recorded which). The V call is TRBV30, the J call TRBJ1-2; D perhaps matches TRBD1 (5 bases). This clonotype originated in an adult woman who had mild COVID-19 (a few samples of this study predate the infection). Cell type and time point are not known. CDR3 sequence: CAWSVLLGDGYTF. The CDR3, as DNA: TGTGCCTGGAGTGTACTTCTAGGGGATGGCTACACCTTC.